This T cell receptor (beta chain) was retrieved from a study of blood T cell repertoires in COVID-19. The overall study: The origin of the acute and convalescent COVID-19 samples was the United States, Italy and Spain. PBMCs, B-cell-depleted T cells, or T cells were the source of the cDNA or gDNA that made up the material.

CDR1 is MGHRA and CDR2 is YSYEKL in the germline V gene. V dropped 0 bases and J dropped 2 bases, with 10 bases sitting between them. This CDR3 region has 15 residues. During active infection, Seattle patients enrolled and were then monitored through disease. Authors' analysis steps: Amplifying reference gene primers gave estimates of nucleated cell counts. TCRdb's copy holds only in-frame clones and misses some; the assay was immunoSEQ multiplex PCR. The V and J calls and the clone size are those of that table, but D and trimming were determined from the DNA. The table shows roughly 390,000 clones, with over 75% occurring only once.

The receptor's source is a woman aged 25 to 39 with COVID-19, enrolled during active disease. The gene calls are TRBV4-1 and TRBJ1-1; weak D call: TRBD1 (5 bases). The sample comprised peripheral blood. CDR3 bases: TGCGCCAGCAGCCAAGAGGACACCCTCAACACTGAAGCTTTCTTT. Amino acid sequence: CASSQEDTLNTEAFF.